The clone carrying this T cell receptor beta chain was recorded a few times. Its antigen is not known. V lost 3 bases and J lost 3, with 11 bases in between. Germline V CDR1 and CDR2: ENHRY, SYGVKD. CDR3 length: 14 residues. These data originate in a study of shared clonotypes between healthy human individuals. Regarding the study as a whole: Clonotypes which were not shared had lower generation probabilities than clonotypes that all four donors shared. It was expected that sequencing depth would affect clonotype sharing among donors. Naive subsets generally exceeded memory subsets in estimated richness.

Libraries were prepared by immunoSEQ multiplex PCR; TCRdb keeps only in-frame clonotypes and omits some of them. The table has fewer than 3 million clones, around 92% seen once; the top ten hold 0.37%. The rearrangement joins TRBV10-3 to TRBJ1-1; D is unresolved. The sequence was collected from a man aged 18 to 29 in good health. Some clones in this sample may be carry-over from other donors' samples. The sample comprised naive CD4+ T cells from PBMCs. Sample subset: CD45RA+ positively selected. As DNA, the CDR3 is TGTGCCATCAGTGAAAGGGTATTGGACACTGAAGCTTTCTTT. Translated, it gives CAISERVLDTEAFF.